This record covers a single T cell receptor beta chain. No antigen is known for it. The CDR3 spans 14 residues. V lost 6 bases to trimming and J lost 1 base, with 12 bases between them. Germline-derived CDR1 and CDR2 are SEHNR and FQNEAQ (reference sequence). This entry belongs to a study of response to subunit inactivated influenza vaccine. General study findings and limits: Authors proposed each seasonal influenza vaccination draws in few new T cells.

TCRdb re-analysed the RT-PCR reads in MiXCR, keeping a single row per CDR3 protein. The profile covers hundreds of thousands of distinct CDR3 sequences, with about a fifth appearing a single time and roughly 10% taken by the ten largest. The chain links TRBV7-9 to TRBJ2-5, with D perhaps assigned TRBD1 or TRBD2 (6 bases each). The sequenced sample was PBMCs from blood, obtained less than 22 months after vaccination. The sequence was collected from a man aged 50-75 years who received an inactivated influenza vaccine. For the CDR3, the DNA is TGTGCCAGCAGGAGAACGGGGGCCCAAGAGACCCAGTACTTC. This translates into CASRRTGAQETQYF.